Listed here are 26 T cell receptor beta chains from one sample, sequenced in a study of identifying expanded T cells in peripheral blood. The protocol was immunoSEQ multiplex PCR, while the TCRdb copy is restricted to in-frame clones and leaves out a portion. The data contain 90,000 to 120,000 clones, roughly 89% of them seen just once; the ten biggest clones take up 15% to 20%. Sequenced: blood. The receptors were gathered from a person between 18 and 69 years old in good health.

The rearrangement uses TRBV7-9 and TRBJ2-3; a possible D gene is TRBD1 (7 bases). The CDR3 has 17 residues. Germline CDR1 is SEHNR and CDR2 is FQNEAQ (reference sequence). V lost 5 bases and J 2 bases, leaving 20 bases between the germline ends. The DNA for the CDR3 is TGTGCCAGCAGCCCAGAAGGGGGCGGGGCGTACACAGATACGCAGTATTTT. It codes for CASSPEGGGAYTDTQYF.

This clone showed up just once. V gene TRBV11-2 combines with J gene TRBJ2-5; TRBD1 matches 9 bases. Looked up from germline, CDR1 is SGHAT and CDR2 is FQNNGV. The CDR3 runs 18 residues. V dropped 0 bases and J dropped 5; count of bases not matched to a gene: 13. The CDR3 DNA follows: TGTGCCAGCAGCTTAGAGTTGGTTGGGACAGGGCTTTTTGAGACCCAGTACTTC. It codes for CASSLELVGTGLFETQYF.

The genes are TRBV4-3 and TRBJ1-2, with D uncertain. Trimming stripped 0 bases from V and 1 base from J, with 6 bases between. The CDR3 loop spans 14 amino acids. Germline V gene lookup returns CDR1 LGHNA and CDR2 YSLEER. CDR3 protein: CASSQDRFNYGYTF. The CDR3 DNA reads as TGCGCCAGCAGCCAAGACAGGTTTAACTATGGCTACACCTTC.

A few counts support this clone. This chain uses TRBV6-5 with TRBJ2-1; 7 bases line up with TRBD1. This CDR3 contains 13 residues. Germline trimming cut 10 bases from V and 3 bases from J; bases unmatched to any gene: 6. Germline V gives CDR1 MNHEY, CDR2 SVGAGI. The CDR3 loop reads CATISGGYNEQFF. The CDR3 nucleotides read TGTGCCACCATATCAGGGGGCTACAATGAGCAGTTCTTC.

This chain uses TRBV7-2 with TRBJ2-7; 7 bases match TRBD2. Germline V lookup: CDR1 SGHTA, CDR2 FQGNSA. CDR3 size: 14 residues. V was pared by 1 base and J by 3 bases, with 3 bases of the junction left unmatched. The CDR3 sequence is CASSLGSGDYEQYF. CDR3 DNA: TGTGCCAGCAGCTTAGGGAGCGGGGACTACGAGCAGTACTTC.

This chain links TRBV29-1 with TRBJ1-5, with 9 bases fitting TRBD1. V dropped 6 bases and J dropped 2; count of bases not matched to a gene: 5. This CDR3 spans 14 amino acids. Per the germline V gene, CDR1 is SQVTM and CDR2 is ANQGSEA. CDR3 region: CSVAGTGRNQPQHF. The CDR3 DNA follows: TGCAGCGTGGCCGGGACAGGGCGCAATCAGCCCCAGCATTTT.

The V gene is TRBV9, the J gene TRBJ2-5; 9 bases are shared with TRBD1. The V gene's germline CDR1 is SGDLS and CDR2 YYNGEE. Trimming at V came to 4 bases and at J to 2 bases, leaving 6 bases not matched to a gene. The CDR3 has 15 residues. The CDR3: CASSKWDRVQETQYF. CDR3 DNA: TGTGCCAGCAGCAAGTGGGACAGGGTACAAGAGACCCAGTACTTC.

The rearrangement joins TRBV29-1 to TRBJ1-3; possibly TRBD1 for D (5 bases). Germline V gives CDR1 SQVTM, CDR2 ANQGSEA. Trimming removed 6 bases at V and 0 bases at J, with 12 bases between. The CDR3 covers 14 residues. CDR3 amino acids: CSVRLGLSGNTIYF. The CDR3 nucleotides read TGCAGCGTGCGACTGGGACTCTCTGGAAACACCATATATTTT. Full variable domain (rest looked up from reference TRBV29-1 and TRBJ1-3): SAVISQKPSRDICQRGTSLTIQCQVDSQVTMMFWYRQQPGQSLTLIATANQGSEATYESGFVIDKFPISRPNLTFSTLTVSNMSPEDSSIYLCSVRLGLSGNTIYFGEGSWLTVV.

The chain employs TRBV5-6 and TRBJ1-2; 10 bases line up with TRBD1. Trimming removed 2 bases from V and 8 bases from J; junction bases left unmatched: 6. This CDR3 region has 14 residues. Per germline, CDR1 SGHDT and CDR2 YYEEEE. CDR3 DNA: TGTGCCAGCAGCTTCGGGACAGGGGTCCAGGGCTACACCTTC. Residues: CASSFGTGVQGYTF.

V usage is TRBV5-6 and J usage is TRBJ2-3, with TRBD1 matching 8 bases. CDR3 length equals 12 residues. Germline CDR1 reads SGHDT; CDR2 reads YYEEEE. Germline trimming cut 5 bases from V and 14 bases from J; bases unmatched to any gene: 10. CDR3 sequence (DNA): TGTGCCAGCAGTCCAGGGGGCCCCCCGTTGTATTTT. Its protein product is CASSPGGPPLYF.

The J gene is TRBJ2-5, the V gene TRBV6-1; TRBD2 aligns across 11 bases. Germline values: CDR1 MNHNS, CDR2 SASEGT. The CDR3 runs 17 residues. Trimming removed 3 bases from V and 0 bases from J; junction bases left unmatched: 6. CDR3: CASSDRSSGGYQETQYF. The DNA of the CDR3 is TGTGCCAGCAGTGATCGATCTAGCGGGGGGTACCAAGAGACCCAGTACTTC.

This chain uses TRBV19 with TRBJ1-5; D uncertain. V lost 5 bases, J lost 1 base, and 18 bases lay in between. The CDR3 runs 17 residues. Germline CDR1 reads LNHDA; CDR2 reads SQIVND (reference sequence). The CDR3 loop reads CASSSPRRAWSNQPQHF. CDR3 coding DNA: TGTGCCAGTAGTTCCCCGCGTAGGGCATGGAGCAATCAGCCCCAGCATTTT. Full variable domain (rest looked up from reference TRBV19 and TRBJ1-5): DGGITQSPKYLFRKEGQNVTLSCEQNLNHDAMYWYRQDPGQGLRLIYYSQIVNDFQKGDIAEGYSVSREKKESFPLTVTSAQKNPTAFYLCASSSPRRAWSNQPQHFGDGTRLSIL.

J is TRBJ1-5 and V is TRBV27; D is perhaps TRBD1 (6 bases). The germline V and J ends were trimmed by 6 bases and 4 bases, with 16 bases remaining between them. From germline, CDR1 is MNHEY and CDR2 SMNVEV (reference sequence). CDR3 size: 15 residues. This CDR3 is CASRSGQGGNQPQHF. In DNA form, the CDR3 reads TGTGCCAGCAGATCCGGACAAGGGGGGAATCAGCCCCAGCATTTT.

The V and J genes are TRBV2 and TRBJ2-7; D unclear. Germline values: CDR1 SNHLY, CDR2 FYNNEI. V lost 8 bases, J lost 6 bases, and 14 bases lay in between. There are 12 residues in the CDR3. The CDR3 protein is CASEAFTGEQYF. The CDR3 coding sequence is TGTGCCAGCGAAGCCTTCACTGGCGAGCAGTACTTC.

The chain uses TRBV28 and TRBJ2-3; D may be TRBD2 (6 bases). This CDR3 has 14 amino acids. Germline V gene lookup returns CDR1 MDHEN and CDR2 SYDVKM. Deletions cut 2 bases from V and 10 bases from J, with 16 bases between. Here the CDR3 DNA reads TGTGCCAGCAGTTTAGTATCGGGACTGTTCTCGCAGTATTTT. Translation: CASSLVSGLFSQYF.

The chain joins TRBV11-3 to TRBJ1-6; D is unclear. The V and J ends lost 5 bases and 6 bases respectively, with 8 bases between them. In germline, CDR1 is SGHNT, CDR2 YENEEA. This CDR3 region has 13 residues. This CDR3 is CASSSGFNSPLHF. CDR3 DNA: TGTGCCAGCAGCAGCGGGTTTAATTCACCCCTCCACTTT.

This clone was detected a few times. The chain joins TRBV28 to TRBJ2-7; TRBD1 agrees at 7 bases. Germline assignment: CDR1 MDHEN and CDR2 SYDVKM. This CDR3 has 12 residues. With 7 bases clipped from V and 6 bases from J, the junction kept 6 bases outside the gene matches. The CDR3 coding sequence is TGTGCCAGCACCCAAGGGGGCTCCGAGCAGTACTTC. This gives the protein CASTQGGSEQYF.

The chain has TRBV5-1 and TRBJ2-5; possibly TRBD1 or TRBD2 for D (5 bases each). Germline loops: CDR1 SGHRS, CDR2 YFSETQ. The CDR3 spans 15 residues. The V and J ends lost 4 bases and 5 bases respectively, with 18 bases between them. The CDR3 spells CASSISGTTQETQYF. CDR3 nucleotide sequence: TGCGCCAGCAGCATCAGTGGGACCACACAGGAGACCCAGTACTTC.

Concerning this clone itself: Other nucleotide sequences in the sample specify the same CDR3. This chain links TRBV9 with TRBJ2-3; D gene ambiguous. Germline V gene data show CDR1 as SGDLS and CDR2 as YYNGEE. This CDR3 comprises 12 residues. V dropped 2 bases and J dropped 3 bases, with 4 bases sitting between them. CDR3 in DNA: TGTGCCAGCAGCGTTAATACAGATACGCAGTATTTT. It codes for CASSVNTDTQYF.

The rearrangement links TRBV27 to TRBJ2-5; D may be TRBD2 (6 bases). V gave up 6 bases and J gave up 5 bases, with 19 bases separating them. Germline V lookup: CDR1 MNHEY, CDR2 SMNVEV (reference sequence). This CDR3 has 15 amino acids. The chain's CDR3 is CASSLKWGVGETQYF. For the CDR3, the DNA is TGTGCCAGCAGCTTAAAGTGGGGGGTCGGGGAGACCCAGTACTTC.

The genes are TRBV6-1 and TRBJ1-2; D call uncertain. Germline values: CDR1 MNHNS, CDR2 SASEGT. The V and J ends lost 10 bases and 8 bases respectively, with 17 bases between them. The CDR3 consists of 12 residues. The CDR3 loop reads CATERVFRGYTF. The CDR3 DNA reads TGTGCCACCGAACGCGTATTTCGGGGCTACACCTTC.

The chain has TRBV4-3 and TRBJ2-7; D unresolved. Germline V CDR1 and CDR2: LGHNA, YSLEER. The CDR3 contains 15 residues. Trimming took 6 bases from V and 0 from J, leaving 15 bases between them. CDR3 region: CASRARLSVSYEQYF. CDR3 in DNA: TGCGCCAGCAGGGCCAGGTTATCAGTCTCCTACGAGCAGTACTTC.

The rearrangement uses TRBV7-2 and TRBJ2-7, with 7 bases fitting TRBD1. Germline CDR1 reads SGHTA; CDR2 reads FQGNSA. CDR3 size: 15 residues. V dropped 0 bases and J dropped 0; count of bases not matched to a gene: 2. CDR3 nucleotides: TGTGCCAGCAGCTTAGCGACAGGGCTCTCCTACGAGCAGTACTTC. Encoded protein: CASSLATGLSYEQYF.

This chain joins TRBV5-1 and TRBJ1-2, with D maybe TRBD1 (5 bases). The CDR3 is 14 residues long. The V gene's germline CDR1 is SGHRS and CDR2 YFSETQ. The V end lost 1 base, the J end lost 3 bases, and 10 bases lay between the germline ends. This chain's CDR3 is CASSLLGGDYGYTF. Here the CDR3 DNA reads TGCGCCAGCAGCTTGCTCGGGGGGGACTATGGCTACACCTTC.

This chain uses TRBV6-6 with TRBJ1-3, with D hard to call. This CDR3 contains 13 residues. V was cut by 5 bases and J by 0 bases, with 5 bases left in between. Germline assignment: CDR1 MNHNY and CDR2 SVGAGI (reference sequence). The CDR3 DNA sequence: TGTGCCAGCAGTCCGGACTCTGGAAACACCATATATTTT. Translation: CASSPDSGNTIYF.

CDR3 sequence (DNA): TGTGCCAGCAGCGTAGACGGGGGGAGATACACTGAAGCTTTCTTT. Its protein product is CASSVDGGRYTEAFF. The chain combines TRBV9 with TRBJ1-1, with TRBD1 as a possible D gene (5 bases). Germline V gene data show CDR1 as SGDLS and CDR2 as YYNGEE. CDR3 length: 15 residues. The V end lost 0 bases, the J end lost 3 bases, and 12 bases lay between the germline ends.